The sequence of this T cell receptor (beta chain) was determined in a study of post-analysis software for immune sequencing data. The TCR beta cDNA libraries contained unique molecular identifiers. TCRdb fed the PCR reads into MiXCR, producing one record per CDR3 protein. The repertoire has under 200,000 distinct CDR3 sequences, approximately 30% of them found once; the top ten carry roughly 3.5%. The CDR3 covers 12 residues. Germline V gene sequence: CDR1 SNHLY, CDR2 FYNNEI. Trimming shortened V by 4 bases and J by 6 bases, and 10 bases separated the two germline ends. On this clonotype itself: What it binds is not known.

Overall study results and limits: With TRBV5-6, TRBV5-1 and TRBV20-1 included, about 5 TRBV segments were more frequent in patients than in controls. People with multiple sclerosis had a significantly lower normalized Chao1 diversity than controls did.

The rearrangement links TRBV2 to TRBJ2-7; D remains unclear. What was sequenced was blood. The clonotype originates from a girl younger than 18 with multiple sclerosis. The chain's CDR3 is CASSVEPLEQYF. The CDR3 bases are TGTGCCAGCAGTGTGGAGCCACTCGAGCAGTACTTC.